A single sample is the source of the 30 T cell receptor beta chains below, sequenced in a study of T cell responses to AZD1222 COVID-19 vaccine. Only in-frame clones appear in the TCRdb table, and some are missing; sequencing was by immunoSEQ multiplex PCR. The table includes approximately 180,000 clones, just over 85% detected once. Sequencing used peripheral blood, obtained on day 0 of AZD1222 vaccination. The receptors were gathered from an adult in good health.

The chain uses TRBV6-1 and TRBJ1-6; 9 bases are shared with TRBD1. CDR1 and CDR2 (germline): MNHNS, SASEGT. After removal of 3 bases from V and 8 bases from J, the junction contained 8 bases not matched to a gene. The CDR3 extends over 16 amino acids. CDR3 coding DNA: TGTGCCAGCAGTGACCTTCCGGGACAGGGACATTCACCCCTCCACTTT. Protein: CASSDLPGQGHSPLHF.

The chain uses TRBV3-1 (or the pseudogene TRBV3-2) and TRBJ1-2; a weak D match, TRBD1 (5 bases). Germline CDR1 and CDR2: LGHDT and YNNKEL (reference sequence). The CDR3 extends over 13 amino acids. Trimming stripped 10 bases from V and 3 bases from J, with 15 bases between. CDR3 in amino acids: CATRGLLDYGYTF. CDR3 nucleotides: TGTGCCACACGGGGACTTCTTGACTATGGCTACACCTTC.

The chain couples TRBV7-2 to TRBJ1-6, with D possibly matching TRBD1 (5 bases). The CDR3 is 16 residues long. Trimming took off 1 base at V and 0 bases at J, with 7 bases between the two ends. Looked up from germline, CDR1 is SGHTA and CDR2 is FQGNSA. The CDR3 is CASSLEGSSYNSPLHF. The CDR3 nucleotides are TGTGCCAGCAGCTTAGAGGGGAGCTCCTATAATTCACCCCTCCACTTT.

This chain uses TRBV28 with TRBJ1-1; D remains ambiguous. Between the trimmed V and J ends, which lost 1 base and 10 bases, there was a span of 16 bases. Per the germline V gene, CDR1 is MDHEN and CDR2 is SYDVKM. This CDR3 comprises 14 residues. Here the CDR3 reads CASSLLSRPSVAFF. CDR3 DNA: TGTGCCAGCAGTTTATTATCCAGGCCCTCGGTAGCTTTCTTT.

This clone was recorded once. The V gene is TRBV9, the J gene TRBJ2-3; D not certain. Germline CDR1 SGDLS, CDR2 YYNGEE. This CDR3 contains 17 residues. Between the trimmed V and J ends, which lost 4 bases and 0 bases, there was a span of 18 bases. The CDR3 protein is CASSPSWTDQSTDTQYF. The DNA of the CDR3 is TGTGCCAGCAGCCCTTCCTGGACGGACCAGAGCACAGATACGCAGTATTTT.

The chain couples TRBV5-1 to TRBJ2-3; the D gene is possibly TRBD1 (6 bases). Germline loops: CDR1 SGHRS, CDR2 YFSETQ. Between the trimmed V and J ends, which lost 4 bases and 2 bases, there was a span of 14 bases. There are 15 residues in the CDR3. The CDR3 DNA follows: TGCGCCAGCAGCCTCAGGGGTACTTTCACAGATACGCAGTATTTT. It is translated as CASSLRGTFTDTQYF.

This clone was recorded only once. The chain uses TRBV19 and TRBJ2-7; 7 bases are shared with TRBD1. The CDR3 is 14 residues long. Germline lookup yields CDR1 LNHDA and CDR2 SQIVND (reference sequence). V shed 5 bases, J shed 3 bases, and the junction held 7 bases outside the gene matches. The CDR3 DNA is TGTGCCAGTAGTCCCCGGACAGGAATCTACGAGCAGTACTTC. Translated, it gives CASSPRTGIYEQYF.

This clone was picked up one time. J is TRBJ1-5 and V is TRBV28; 7 bases are shared with TRBD1. CDR3 length: 15 amino acids. J gave up 0 bases and V 8 bases, and 7 bases lay outside the gene matches. Germline V gene data show CDR1 as MDHEN and CDR2 as SYDVKM. CDR3 sequence: CASGTQGYSNQPQHF. The CDR3 DNA follows: TGTGCCAGCGGGACACAGGGGTATAGCAATCAGCCCCAGCATTTT.

The genes are TRBV9 and TRBJ2-5, with a weak D call TRBD1 (7 bases). The CDR3 contains 17 residues. Trimming cost V 0 bases and J 2 bases, with 17 bases left between them. CDR1 is SGDLS, CDR2 YYNGEE, per germline. This CDR3 is CASSVANRGGVQETQYF. The CDR3 DNA reads TGTGCCAGCAGCGTAGCTAACAGGGGAGGTGTTCAAGAGACCCAGTACTTC.

The CDR3 here is CASSWRQANEQFF. CDR3 sequence (DNA): TGTGCCAGCAGTTGGAGACAGGCCAATGAGCAGTTCTTC. V usage is TRBV7-2 and J usage is TRBJ2-1; D is perhaps TRBD1 (6 bases). The CDR3 length is 13 residues. Germline V gene data show CDR1 as SGHTA and CDR2 as FQGNSA. The V end was cut by 6 bases, the J end by 6 bases, with 12 bases between.

The chain combines TRBV12-3 or TRBV12-4 with TRBJ1-6; D ambiguous. The V and J ends lost 3 bases and 9 bases respectively, with 3 bases between them. The CDR3 contains 11 residues. In DNA, the CDR3 is TGTGCCAGCAGTTTTGGTTCACCCCTCCACTTT. This codes for CASSFGSPLHF.

Remarks on this clone: The junction and the germline gene differ at one end; a read error may be behind it. This chain connects TRBV10-3 to TRBJ1-2, with D uncertain. Germline CDR1 ENHRY, CDR2 SYGVKD. The CDR3 consists of 9 residues. CDR3 nucleotides: TGTGCCATCAGTGAGGCAAGGGACTTC. Its translation is CAISEARDF.

The rearrangement links TRBV21-1 to TRBJ1-5. TRBV21-1 constitutes a pseudogene. This CDR3 contains 10 residues. DNA for the CDR3: TGTGCCAGCCTGAATCAGCCCCAGCATTTT. Amino acids: CASLNQPQHF.

This chain joins TRBV13 and TRBJ2-2, with 7 bases that match TRBD1. The length of the CDR3 is 17 residues. Germline V lookup: CDR1 PRHDT, CDR2 FYEKMQ (reference sequence). Trimming took 1 base from V and 7 from J; bases not matched to a gene: 12. The CDR3 region is CASSLEGTAALGGELFF. CDR3 nucleotide sequence: TGTGCCAGCAGCTTAGAAGGGACAGCCGCTTTGGGCGGGGAGCTGTTTTTT.

The V gene is TRBV4-3, the J gene TRBJ2-5, with 8 bases fitting TRBD2. V was pared by 3 bases and J by 4 bases, with 10 bases of the junction left unmatched. Germline V gene sequence: CDR1 LGHNA, CDR2 YSLEER. This CDR3 contains 16 residues. The CDR3 sequence is CASSHDVAGSVETQYF. The CDR3 bases are TGCGCCAGCAGCCATGATGTAGCGGGGAGTGTAGAGACCCAGTACTTC.

V is TRBV3-1 (or the pseudogene TRBV3-2) and J is TRBJ2-5; D is unclear. Trimming pared 2 bases from V and 7 bases from J, leaving 11 bases between. Germline values: CDR1 LGHDT, CDR2 YNNKEL (reference sequence). The CDR3 extends over 13 amino acids. The CDR3 region is CASSQPYSGTQYF. The DNA of the CDR3 is TGTGCCAGCAGCCAACCCTACTCGGGGACCCAGTACTTC.

V gene TRBV4-1 combines with J gene TRBJ1-3; no reliable D call. The length of the CDR3 is 14 residues. V was clipped by 0 bases and J by 8 bases, with 11 bases between them. Germline values: CDR1 MGHRA, CDR2 YSYEKL. The CDR3 loop is CASSQDGGRDTIYF. The CDR3 coding sequence is TGCGCCAGCAGCCAAGATGGAGGGAGAGACACCATATATTTT.

This sequence joins TRBV5-4 and TRBJ2-3; possible D gene TRBD2, 7 bases. CDR1 and CDR2 (germline): SGHNT, YYREEE (reference sequence). CDR3 length equals 16 residues. Trimming removed 7 bases at V and 2 bases at J, with 20 bases between. The CDR3 DNA sequence: TGTGCCAGCCATAACCGCGCGGGGGCCAACACAGATACGCAGTATTTT. Translated: CASHNRAGANTDTQYF.

The J gene is TRBJ2-3, the V gene TRBV19; 8 bases fit TRBD2. V was clipped by 10 bases and J by 1 base; unmatched bases: 7. Germline CDR1 and CDR2: LNHDA and SQIVND (reference sequence). The CDR3 runs to 14 residues. CDR3 sequence reads: CATQAGVRTDTQYF. The CDR3 DNA is TGTGCCACCCAAGCGGGGGTGCGCACAGATACGCAGTATTTT.

The chain recombines TRBV7-8 with TRBJ1-5; D unresolved. Germline V CDR1 and CDR2: SGHVS, FQNEAQ. V dropped 2 bases and J dropped 3 bases, with 8 bases sitting between them. The CDR3 covers 14 residues. In DNA form, the CDR3 reads TGTGCCAGCAGCTTATGGCAGGACAATCAGCCCCAGCATTTT. Its protein is CASSLWQDNQPQHF.

This chain connects TRBV15 to TRBJ2-6; D possibly corresponds to TRBD1 (6 bases). Trimming stripped 1 base from V and 5 bases from J, with 18 bases between. The CDR3 runs 18 residues. Germline V gene data show CDR1 as LNHNV and CDR2 as YYDKDF (reference sequence). The CDR3 here is CATSRARVAGVRANVLTF. In DNA form, the CDR3 reads TGTGCCACCAGCAGAGCGCGAGTCGCAGGGGTGCGGGCCAACGTCCTGACTTTC.

On this clone itself: This specimen includes other DNA sequences encoding the same CDR3. The chain is built from TRBV4-1 and TRBJ1-4; D unclear. Germline CDR1 reads MGHRA; CDR2 reads YSYEKL. The V gene lost 3 bases and the J gene lost 0 bases, with 5 bases spanning the gap. CDR3 length: 14 amino acids. The CDR3 bases are TGCGCCAGCAGCCATTACCCAACTAATGAAAAACTGTTTTTT. The encoded protein is CASSHYPTNEKLFF.

This chain uses TRBV28 with TRBJ1-2; TRBD1 is a possible D gene (5 bases). The length of the CDR3 is 14 residues. The ends were cut back, 8 bases at V and 5 bases at J, with 18 bases in the middle. Germline V gene sequence: CDR1 MDHEN, CDR2 SYDVKM. The chain's CDR3 is CASSPGAGPYGYTF. DNA for the CDR3: TGTGCCAGCTCCCCGGGAGCAGGGCCTTATGGCTACACCTTC.

The chain couples TRBV30 to TRBJ1-1; 9 bases map to TRBD1. This CDR3 spans 17 amino acids. J gave up 0 bases and V 5 bases, and 13 bases lay outside the gene matches. Looked up from germline, CDR1 is GTSNPN and CDR2 is SVGIG (reference sequence). The CDR3 DNA reads TGTGCCTGGTCTCATGGGACAGGGAGGATTTTGAACACTGAAGCTTTCTTT. Protein sequence: CAWSHGTGRILNTEAFF.

This clone was seen only once. The chain combines TRBV7-2 with TRBJ1-6, with no clear D. Germline values: CDR1 SGHTA, CDR2 FQGNSA. The length of the CDR3 is 16 residues. The ends were cut back, 2 bases at V and 7 bases at J, with 15 bases in the middle. The CDR3 DNA reads TGTGCCAGCAGCTTATACCCGACGGGAGGAAATTCACCCCTCCACTTT. This sequence encodes CASSLYPTGGNSPLHF.

The chain uses TRBV5-4 and TRBJ2-6, with unresolved D. The CDR3 consists of 15 residues. CDR1 and CDR2 (germline): SGHNT, YYREEE (reference sequence). V gave up 3 bases and J gave up 4 bases, with 11 bases separating them. DNA for the CDR3: TGTGCCAGCAGCTGGCCCTTTGAAGGGGCCAACGTCCTGACTTTC. This sequence encodes CASSWPFEGANVLTF. Using reference TRBV5-4 and TRBJ2-6 for the parts outside the CDR3, the full variable domain is ETGVTQSPTHLIKTRGQQVTLRCSSQSGHNTVSWYQQALGQGPQFIFQYYREEENGRGNFPPRFSGLQFPNYSSELNVNALELDDSALYLCASSWPFEGANVLTFGAGSRLTVL.

The chain links TRBV27 to TRBJ1-6; tentatively, D is TRBD1 (5 bases). Trimming removed 5 bases at V and 8 bases at J, with 22 bases between. This CDR3 contains 17 residues. Germline CDR1 and CDR2: MNHEY and SMNVEV (reference sequence). The CDR3 nucleotides read TGTGCCAGCAGTGAGGGGCCCCCCCGGAGGGACGATTCACCCCTCCACTTT. Amino acid sequence: CASSEGPPRRDDSPLHF.

The chain combines TRBV5-6 with TRBJ1-1; the D is unclear. The CDR3 extends over 11 amino acids. The germline V gene has CDR1 SGHDT and CDR2 YYEEEE. Deletions cut 1 base from V and 8 bases from J, with 6 bases between. The CDR3 DNA reads TGTGCCAGCAGCTTGTCCGGGGAAGCTTTCTTT. Translation gives CASSLSGEAFF.

The chain combines TRBV18 with TRBJ2-1, with D perhaps TRBD2 (6 bases). Trimming left V 4 bases short and J 2 bases short, with 18 bases between. CDR3 length: 17 residues. Germline V gene lookup returns CDR1 KGHSH and CDR2 LQKENI. CDR3 sequence: CASSHRDAGGPYNEQFF. CDR3 bases: TGTGCCAGCTCACACCGGGACGCCGGGGGACCCTACAATGAGCAGTTCTTC.

This sequence joins TRBV24-1 and TRBJ2-7; D is possibly TRBD2 (5 bases). Trimming stripped 3 bases from V and 1 base from J, with 18 bases between. This CDR3 has 17 amino acids. Looked up from germline, CDR1 is KGHDR and CDR2 is SFDVKD. The CDR3 here is CATSDIRESRESYEQYF. In DNA form, the CDR3 reads TGTGCCACCAGTGATATAAGGGAAAGTCGGGAATCCTACGAGCAGTACTTC.